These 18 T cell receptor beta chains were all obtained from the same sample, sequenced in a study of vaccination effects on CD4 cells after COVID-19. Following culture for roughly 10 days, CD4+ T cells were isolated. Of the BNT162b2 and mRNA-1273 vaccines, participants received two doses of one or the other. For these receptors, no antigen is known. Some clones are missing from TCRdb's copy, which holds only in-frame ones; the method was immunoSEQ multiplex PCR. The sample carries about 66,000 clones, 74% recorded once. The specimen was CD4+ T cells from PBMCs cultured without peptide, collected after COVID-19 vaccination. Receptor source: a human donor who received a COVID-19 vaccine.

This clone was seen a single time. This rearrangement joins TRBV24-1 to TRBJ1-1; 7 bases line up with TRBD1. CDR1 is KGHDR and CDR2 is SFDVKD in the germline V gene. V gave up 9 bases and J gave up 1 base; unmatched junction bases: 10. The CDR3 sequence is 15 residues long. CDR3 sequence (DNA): TGTGCCACCCCTAGGCAGGGGGTGGCGAACACTGAAGCTTTCTTT. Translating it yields CATPRQGVANTEAFF.

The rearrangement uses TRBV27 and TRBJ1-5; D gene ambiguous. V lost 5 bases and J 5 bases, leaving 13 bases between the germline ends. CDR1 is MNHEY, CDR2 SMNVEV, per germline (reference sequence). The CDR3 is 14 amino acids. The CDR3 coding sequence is TGTGCCAGCAGTCCACTTTCGGGGTATCAGCCCCAGCATTTT. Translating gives CASSPLSGYQPQHF.

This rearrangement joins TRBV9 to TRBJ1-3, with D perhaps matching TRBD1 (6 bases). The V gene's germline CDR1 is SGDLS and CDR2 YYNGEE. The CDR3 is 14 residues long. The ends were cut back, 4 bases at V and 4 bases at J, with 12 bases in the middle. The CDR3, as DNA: TGTGCCAGCAGCAGTACAGGGTGGGGAAACACCATATATTTT. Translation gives CASSSTGWGNTIYF.

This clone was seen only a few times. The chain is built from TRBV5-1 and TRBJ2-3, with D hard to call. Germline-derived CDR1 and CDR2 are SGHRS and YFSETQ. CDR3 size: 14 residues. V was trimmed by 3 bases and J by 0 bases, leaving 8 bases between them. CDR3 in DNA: TGCGCCAGCAGCTCGGGCAGAAGCACAGATACGCAGTATTTT. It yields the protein CASSSGRSTDTQYF.

In DNA form, the CDR3 reads TGTGCCAGTAGTTCCATCTTACAGGGTCCCCCTTATGGCTACACCTTC. It translates to CASSSILQGPPYGYTF. The V gene is TRBV19, the J gene TRBJ1-2; TRBD1 is a possible D gene (6 bases). Trimming removed 5 bases at V and 5 bases at J, with 21 bases between. The CDR3 consists of 16 residues. Germline V gives CDR1 LNHDA, CDR2 SQIVND (reference sequence).

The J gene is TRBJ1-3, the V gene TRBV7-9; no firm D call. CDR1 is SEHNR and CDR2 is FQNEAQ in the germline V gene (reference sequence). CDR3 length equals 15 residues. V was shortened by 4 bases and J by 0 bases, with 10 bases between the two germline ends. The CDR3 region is CASSSGPSSGNTIYF. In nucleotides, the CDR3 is TGTGCCAGCAGCTCCGGACCGAGCTCTGGAAACACCATATATTTT.

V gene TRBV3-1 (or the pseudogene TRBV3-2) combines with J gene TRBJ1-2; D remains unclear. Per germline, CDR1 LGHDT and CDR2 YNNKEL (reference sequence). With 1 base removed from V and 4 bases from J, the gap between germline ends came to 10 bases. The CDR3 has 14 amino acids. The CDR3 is CASSQASVGYGYTF. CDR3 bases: TGTGCCAGCAGCCAAGCTTCCGTTGGCTATGGCTACACCTTC.

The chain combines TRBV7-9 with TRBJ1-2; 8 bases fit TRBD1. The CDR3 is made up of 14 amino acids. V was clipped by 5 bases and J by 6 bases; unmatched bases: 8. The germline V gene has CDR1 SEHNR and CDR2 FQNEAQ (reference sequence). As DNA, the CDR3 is TGTGCCAGCAGCACGAGGACAGGGTACGATGGCTACACCTTC. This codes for CASSTRTGYDGYTF.

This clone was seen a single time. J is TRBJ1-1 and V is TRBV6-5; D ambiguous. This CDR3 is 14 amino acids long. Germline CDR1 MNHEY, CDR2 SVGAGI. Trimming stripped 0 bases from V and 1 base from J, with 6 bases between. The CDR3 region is CASSYSSRNTEAFF. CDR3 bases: TGTGCCAGCAGTTACTCGAGCAGGAACACTGAAGCTTTCTTT.

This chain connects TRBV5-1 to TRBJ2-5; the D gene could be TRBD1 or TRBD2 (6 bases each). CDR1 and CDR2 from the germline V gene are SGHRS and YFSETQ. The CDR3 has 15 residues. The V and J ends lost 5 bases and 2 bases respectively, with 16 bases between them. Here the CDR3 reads CASRIVTGLQETQYF. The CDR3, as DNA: TGCGCCAGCAGGATCGTGACAGGACTACAAGAGACCCAGTACTTC.

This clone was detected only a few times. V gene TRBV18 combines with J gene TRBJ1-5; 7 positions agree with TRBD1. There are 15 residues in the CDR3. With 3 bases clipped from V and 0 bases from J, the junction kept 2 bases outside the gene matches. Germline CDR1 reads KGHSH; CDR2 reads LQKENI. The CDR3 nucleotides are TGTGCCAGCTCACCGGGACAGCCTAGCAATCAGCCCCAGCATTTT. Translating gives CASSPGQPSNQPQHF.

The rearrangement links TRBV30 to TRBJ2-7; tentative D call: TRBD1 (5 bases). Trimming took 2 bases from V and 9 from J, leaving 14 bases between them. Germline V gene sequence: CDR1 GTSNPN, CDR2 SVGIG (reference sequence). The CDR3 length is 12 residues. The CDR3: CAWSPSGRRQYV. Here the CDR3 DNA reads TGTGCCTGGAGTCCGTCAGGGCGGCGGCAGTACGTC.

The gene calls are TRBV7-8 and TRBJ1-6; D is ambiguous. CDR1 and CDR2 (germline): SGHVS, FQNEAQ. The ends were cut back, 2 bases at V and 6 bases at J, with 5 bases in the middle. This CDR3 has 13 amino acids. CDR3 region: CASSLNSNSPLHF. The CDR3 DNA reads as TGTGCCAGCAGCTTAAACAGTAATTCACCCCTCCACTTT.

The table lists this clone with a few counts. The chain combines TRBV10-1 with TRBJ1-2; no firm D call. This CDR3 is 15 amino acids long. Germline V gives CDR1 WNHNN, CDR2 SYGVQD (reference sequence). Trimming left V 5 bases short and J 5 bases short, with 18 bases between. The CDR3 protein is CASSSDPSLPYGYTF. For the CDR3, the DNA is TGCGCCAGCAGTTCTGACCCGAGCCTGCCGTATGGCTACACCTTC.

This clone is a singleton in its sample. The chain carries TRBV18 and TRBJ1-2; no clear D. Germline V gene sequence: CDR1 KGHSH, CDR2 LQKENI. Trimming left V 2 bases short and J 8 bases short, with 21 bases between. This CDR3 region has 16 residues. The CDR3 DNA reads TGTGCCAGCTCACCAAGCCTCCCCGGCCAGCTGCAGGGCTACACCTTC. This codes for CASSPSLPGQLQGYTF. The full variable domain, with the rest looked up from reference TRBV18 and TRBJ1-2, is NAGVMQNPRHLVRRRGQEARLRCSPMKGHSHVYWYRQLPEEGLKFMVYLQKENIIDESGMPKERFSAEFPKEGPSILRIQQVVRGDSAAYFCASSPSLPGQLQGYTFGSGTRLTVV.

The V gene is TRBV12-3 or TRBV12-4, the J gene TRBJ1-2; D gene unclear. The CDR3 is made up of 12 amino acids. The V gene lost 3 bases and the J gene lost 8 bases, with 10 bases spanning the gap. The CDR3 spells CASSFGSEGYTF. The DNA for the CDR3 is TGTGCCAGCAGTTTTGGCAGTGAGGGCTACACCTTC.

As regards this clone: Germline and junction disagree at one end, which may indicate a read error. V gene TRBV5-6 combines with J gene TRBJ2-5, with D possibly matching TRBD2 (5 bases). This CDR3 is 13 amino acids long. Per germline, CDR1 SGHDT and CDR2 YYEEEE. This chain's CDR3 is CASSSPGIEIQYF. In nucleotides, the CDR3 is TGTGCCAGCAGCTCTCCGGGGATAGAGATCCAGTACTTC.

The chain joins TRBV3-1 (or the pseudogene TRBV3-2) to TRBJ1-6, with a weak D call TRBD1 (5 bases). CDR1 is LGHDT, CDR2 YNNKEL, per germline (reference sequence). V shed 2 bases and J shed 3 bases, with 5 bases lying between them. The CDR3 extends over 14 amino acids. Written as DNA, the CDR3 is TGTGCCAGCAGCCAAACAGGCTATAATTCACCCCTCCACTTT. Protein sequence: CASSQTGYNSPLHF.